Below are 7 T cell receptor beta chains sequenced from a single sample in a study of cytomegalovirus exposure and HLA in healthy donors. Amplification used 60 Vbeta primers and 13 Jbeta primers. The assay was immunoSEQ multiplex PCR, and TCRdb's table has in-frame clones only and misses some. The sample has roughly 120,000 clones, more than 80% seen once. Sequenced material: PBMCs. Receptor source: a man in his forties in good health and CMV-seronegative.

The chain's CDR3 is CASSILPGPFEAFF. CDR3 nucleotides: TGTGCCAGTAGTATTCTTCCAGGGCCGTTTGAAGCTTTCTTT. This sequence joins TRBV19 and TRBJ1-1, with D possibly being TRBD1 (5 bases). Germline V gives CDR1 LNHDA, CDR2 SQIVND (reference sequence). This CDR3 has 14 amino acids. Deletions cut 3 bases from V and 7 bases from J, with 15 bases between.

The table lists this clone with a count of one. The chain combines TRBV2 with TRBJ2-1; TRBD2 aligns across 13 bases. The CDR3 runs to 15 residues. Germline V gene lookup returns CDR1 SNHLY and CDR2 FYNNEI. J gave up 6 bases and V 6 bases, and 5 bases lay outside the gene matches. CDR3 bases: TGTGCCAGCAGCGGACTAGCGGGAGTCCCCAATGAGCAGTTCTTC. This translates into CASSGLAGVPNEQFF.

The chain is built from TRBV18 and TRBJ1-2; tentative D call: TRBD1 (5 bases). This CDR3 region has 13 residues. The ends were cut back, 6 bases at V and 5 bases at J, with 13 bases in the middle. In germline, CDR1 is KGHSH, CDR2 LQKENI. CDR3 residues: CASSSQGWYGYTF. The CDR3 DNA follows: TGTGCCAGCTCTAGTCAGGGTTGGTATGGCTACACCTTC.

J is TRBJ1-3 and V is TRBV6-1; tentative D call: TRBD1 (5 bases). The ends were cut back, 3 bases at V and 4 bases at J, with 13 bases in the middle. The CDR3 contains 15 residues. In germline, CDR1 is MNHNS, CDR2 SASEGT. The CDR3: CASSDSWQGGNTIYF. For the CDR3, the DNA is TGTGCCAGCAGTGATAGTTGGCAGGGAGGAAACACCATATATTTT.

The chain uses TRBV7-6 and TRBJ2-7; D is unresolved. The germline gives CDR1 SGHVS, CDR2 FNYEAQ. Trimming removed 5 bases from V and 0 bases from J, with 8 bases in between. The CDR3 is 13 amino acids. The CDR3: CASSRTGSYEQYF. DNA of the CDR3: TGTGCCAGCAGCCGTACGGGCTCCTACGAGCAGTACTTC.

This clone was observed once. The chain employs TRBV19 and TRBJ1-1, with D perhaps matching TRBD1 (5 bases). Germline V gives CDR1 LNHDA, CDR2 SQIVND (reference sequence). The CDR3 is 13 residues long. The V gene lost 6 bases and the J gene lost 0 bases, with 8 bases spanning the gap. Here the CDR3 reads CASRTDLNTEAFF. The CDR3, as DNA: TGTGCCAGTAGGACAGACTTGAACACTGAAGCTTTCTTT. Full variable domain (remainder filled in from reference TRBV19 and TRBJ1-1): DGGITQSPKYLFRKEGQNVTLSCEQNLNHDAMYWYRQDPGQGLRLIYYSQIVNDFQKGDIAEGYSVSREKKESFPLTVTSAQKNPTAFYLCASRTDLNTEAFFGQGTRLTVV.

This chain uses TRBV4-3 with TRBJ1-2; 10 bases are a match to TRBD1. Germline lookup yields CDR1 LGHNA and CDR2 YSLEER. The CDR3 consists of 15 residues. V lost 4 bases, J lost 4 bases, and 6 bases stayed unmatched. The CDR3 here is CASSLRDRGVYGYTF. CDR3 DNA: TGCGCCAGCAGCCTCCGGGACAGGGGCGTCTATGGCTACACCTTC.